This T cell receptor (beta chain) appears in the sequencing data of a study of regulatory T cells in long-lasting Graves disease. Between the trimmed V and J ends, which lost 3 bases and 6 bases, there was a span of 15 bases. The CDR3 consists of 14 residues. Germline CDR1 is MNHEY and CDR2 is SVGAGI. The sample holds many counts of this clonotype. The time point is: newly diagnosed GD, antithyroid drugs for less than 3 months. RNA extracted from PBMCs served as the sequencing template. Arm-PCR with iRepertoire HTBI primers amplified the CDR3 regions for these TCR beta libraries. TCRdb re-derived calls from the multiplex PCR reads in MiXCR, one entry per CDR3 protein. The sample records under 300,000 distinct CDR3 sequences, around 20% being singletons.

The chain employs TRBV6-5 and TRBJ2-7; the D gene is possibly TRBD1 (5 bases). This receptor was taken from a female donor with Graves disease. Here the sequenced sample was peripheral blood mononuclear cells (PBMCs), taken at new diagnosis, from a patient treated with antithyroid drugs. The CDR3 reads CASSYLPGPGEQYF. DNA for the CDR3: TGTGCCAGCAGTTATCTCCCAGGGCCGGGCGAGCAGTACTTC.